The 27 T cell receptor beta chains below were found in one sample sequenced in a study of control samples from healthy donors and cancer patients. Some clones are missing from TCRdb's copy, which holds only in-frame ones; the method was immunoSEQ multiplex PCR. This table holds about 130,000 clones, around 92% found once. Sequenced sample: blood. These receptors came from a woman between 45 and 65 years old in good health.

The chain couples TRBV21-1 to TRBJ1-2; the table calls TRBD1, which could not be checked here. TRBV21-1 is tagged as a pseudogene. This CDR3 spans 17 amino acids. CDR3 in amino acids: CASSKQGQVEANYGYTF. CDR3 DNA: TGTGCCAGCAGCAAACAGGGACAGGTTGAAGCTAACTATGGCTACACCTTC.

The gene calls are TRBV28 and TRBJ2-7, with 7 positions matching TRBD2. The CDR3 is 14 amino acids. V lost 11 bases to trimming and J lost 3 bases; unmatched junction nucleotides: 13. Germline-derived CDR1 and CDR2 are MDHEN and SYDVKM. The CDR3 loop reads CASREAETNYEQYF. The CDR3 DNA is TGTGCCTCACGGGAGGCGGAAACTAACTACGAGCAGTACTTC.

V gene TRBV6-1 combines with J gene TRBJ1-1, with D maybe TRBD1 (5 bases). The V and J ends lost 2 bases and 4 bases respectively, with 11 bases between them. Germline V gene sequence: CDR1 MNHNS, CDR2 SASEGT. This CDR3 contains 14 residues. The CDR3 bases are TGTGCCAGCAGTGAACGGGAGGGGAGCACTGAAGCTTTCTTT. Protein: CASSEREGSTEAFF.

The chain uses TRBV2 and TRBJ2-4; D is tentatively TRBD1 or TRBD2 (5 bases each). V lost 8 bases to trimming and J lost 5 bases, with 10 bases between them. Germline V gene sequence: CDR1 SNHLY, CDR2 FYNNEI. The CDR3 is 12 residues long. CDR3 DNA sequence: TGTGCCAGCCAGGGAGACCAAAACATTCAGTACTTC. It specifies CASQGDQNIQYF.

The rearrangement links TRBV5-1 to TRBJ2-1; 10 bases map to TRBD1. J gave up 5 bases and V 5 bases, and 10 bases lay outside the gene matches. The CDR3 spans 16 residues. Germline CDR1 and CDR2: SGHRS and YFSETQ. The DNA for the CDR3 is TGCGCCAGCAGTTTGCGCTTGGGACAGGGGAACAATGAGCAGTTCTTC. Translation gives CASSLRLGQGNNEQFF.

This chain uses TRBV5-1 with TRBJ1-2, with TRBD1 matching over 8 bases. Trimming removed 4 bases from V and 4 bases from J; junction bases left unmatched: 3. The CDR3 spans 13 residues. The germline CDR1 and CDR2 sequences are SGHRS and YFSETQ. CDR3 protein: CASSQDRVYGYTF. The CDR3 nucleotides read TGCGCCAGCAGCCAGGACAGGGTCTATGGCTACACCTTC.

The genes are TRBV5-1 and TRBJ2-1; D perhaps matches TRBD2 (5 bases). This CDR3 is 14 amino acids long. The V and J ends lost 2 bases and 8 bases respectively, with 14 bases between them. Per germline, CDR1 SGHRS and CDR2 YFSETQ. CDR3 in DNA: TGCGCCAGCAGCTTAGAGGGAACTTTTGATGAGCAGTTCTTC. Its protein product is CASSLEGTFDEQFF.

The rearrangement links TRBV18 to TRBJ2-5; D is perhaps TRBD2 (6 bases). The germline V and J ends were trimmed by 2 bases and 2 bases, with 6 bases remaining between them. The CDR3 spans 13 residues. Per the germline V gene, CDR1 is KGHSH and CDR2 is LQKENI. In DNA form, the CDR3 reads TGTGCCAGCTCACCAGGGAGGCAAGAGACCCAGTACTTC. Protein: CASSPGRQETQYF.

This clone was observed a single time. The chain has TRBV6-5 and TRBJ1-1; unclear D gene. Trimming stripped 6 bases from V and 1 base from J, with 9 bases between. The CDR3 length is 13 residues. Germline CDR1 MNHEY, CDR2 SVGAGI. The CDR3 spells CASRTTGNTEAFF. The CDR3 bases are TGTGCCAGCAGGACGACCGGGAACACTGAAGCTTTCTTT.

The chain employs TRBV27 and TRBJ2-1; 10 bases are a match to TRBD1. CDR3 length: 14 residues. Germline-derived CDR1 and CDR2 are MNHEY and SMNVEV (reference sequence). The V gene end was trimmed by 4 bases and the J gene end by 7 bases; junction bases not matched to a gene: 4. This CDR3 reads CASSSPDRGNEQFF. The CDR3 DNA is TGTGCCAGCAGTTCACCGGACAGGGGGAATGAGCAGTTCTTC.

The V and J genes are TRBV6-1 and TRBJ2-7; D is ambiguous. The V and J ends lost 0 bases and 6 bases respectively, with 9 bases between them. CDR3 length equals 13 residues. Per germline, CDR1 MNHNS and CDR2 SASEGT. The CDR3 reads CASSEALLSEQYF. CDR3 nucleotide sequence: TGTGCCAGCAGTGAAGCGCTGTTATCCGAGCAGTACTTC.

The rearrangement joins TRBV11-2 to TRBJ2-1; no definite D call. V lost 1 base to trimming and J lost 3 bases, with 10 bases between them. The CDR3 is 15 residues long. Germline CDR1 SGHAT, CDR2 FQNNGV. The CDR3 here is CASSLGLQLYNEQFF. The CDR3 bases are TGTGCCAGCAGCTTAGGATTACAGCTCTACAATGAGCAGTTCTTC. The whole variable domain, remainder taken from reference TRBV11-2 and TRBJ2-1, is EAGVAQSPRYKIIEKRQSVAFWCNPISGHATLYWYQQILGQGPKLLIQFQNNGVVDDSQLPKDRFSAERLKGVDSTLKIQPAKLEDSAVYLCASSLGLQLYNEQFFGPGTRLTVL.

The chain combines TRBV27 with TRBJ2-6; D may be TRBD1 (5 bases). The CDR3 spans 16 residues. Between the trimmed V and J ends, which lost 3 bases and 0 bases, there was a span of 9 bases. Per the germline V gene, CDR1 is MNHEY and CDR2 is SMNVEV (reference sequence). The CDR3 loop is CASSFYDSSGANVLTF. DNA of the CDR3: TGTGCCAGCAGTTTCTACGACAGCTCTGGGGCCAACGTCCTGACTTTC.

This clone appeared a single time. The genes are TRBV20-1 and TRBJ2-3; 7 positions agree with TRBD2. This CDR3 has 13 residues. J gave up 5 bases and V 3 bases, and 5 bases lay outside the gene matches. The germline gives CDR1 DFQATT, CDR2 SNEGSKA (reference sequence). CDR3: CSASRGRIDTQYF. CDR3 DNA sequence: TGCAGTGCTAGTCGCGGGAGAATAGATACGCAGTATTTT.

About this clone itself: Other DNA variants within this sample encode the same CDR3. CDR3 amino acids: CASSRDRGNSPLHF. Written as DNA, the CDR3 is TGTGCCAGCAGCCGGGACAGGGGAAATTCACCCCTCCACTTT. The rearrangement uses TRBV6-5 and TRBJ1-6; 10 nucleotides line up with TRBD1. The germline gives CDR1 MNHEY, CDR2 SVGAGI. V shed 6 bases and J 7 bases; nucleotides not matched to a gene: 3. The CDR3 is made up of 14 amino acids.

The V gene is TRBV29-1, the J gene TRBJ1-1; D is unclear. The V and J ends lost 7 bases and 1 base respectively, with 13 bases between them. There are 13 residues in the CDR3. Germline CDR1 and CDR2: SQVTM and ANQGSEA. This CDR3 reads CSGSQTANTEAFF. The DNA for the CDR3 is TGCAGCGGGTCGCAAACAGCGAACACTGAAGCTTTCTTT. The complete variable domain, with remaining parts taken from reference TRBV29-1 and TRBJ1-1, reads SAVISQKPSRDICQRGTSLTIQCQVDSQVTMMFWYRQQPGQSLTLIATANQGSEATYESGFVIDKFPISRPNLTFSTLTVSNMSPEDSSIYLCSGSQTANTEAFFGQGTRLTVV.

This clone was observed once. The chain combines TRBV29-1 with TRBJ2-7; possibly TRBD1 for D (5 bases). The germline V gene has CDR1 SQVTM and CDR2 ANQGSEA. The CDR3 length is 11 residues. V lost 3 bases to trimming and J lost 6 bases, with 9 bases between them. As DNA, the CDR3 is TGCAGCGTTGAGCAGGGCTTCGAGCAGTACTTC. Residues: CSVEQGFEQYF.

This clone came up once. This chain uses TRBV30 with TRBJ2-3, with D possibly matching TRBD1 (5 bases). The CDR3 is made up of 13 amino acids. Trimming took 4 bases from V and 2 from J, leaving 10 bases between them. CDR1 is GTSNPN, CDR2 SVGIG, per germline (reference sequence). CDR3 residues: CAWNYRNTDTQYF. CDR3 DNA sequence: TGTGCCTGGAATTACAGGAACACAGATACGCAGTATTTT.

This sequence joins TRBV3-1 (or the pseudogene TRBV3-2) and TRBJ1-1; TRBD1 aligns across 7 bases. Germline trimming cut 7 bases from V and 7 bases from J; bases unmatched to any gene: 18. Germline loops: CDR1 LGHDT, CDR2 YNNKEL (reference sequence). The CDR3 runs 16 residues. The CDR3 reads CASKPLSSTGVGEAFF. Written as DNA, the CDR3 is TGTGCCAGCAAGCCCCTATCTTCTACAGGGGTGGGTGAAGCTTTCTTT.

This clone was picked up one time. The chain couples TRBV5-4 to TRBJ1-3, with D perhaps matching TRBD1 (5 bases). The CDR3 extends over 18 amino acids. The germline gives CDR1 SGHNT, CDR2 YYREEE (reference sequence). Trimming took 4 bases from V and 3 from J, leaving 23 bases between them. The chain's CDR3 is CASSAGRGKVHGGNTIYF. The CDR3 DNA is TGTGCCAGCAGCGCGGGACGTGGGAAAGTTCATGGTGGAAACACCATATATTTT.

The chain recombines TRBV2 with TRBJ1-4; possibly TRBD1 for D (5 bases). Germline V gene lookup returns CDR1 SNHLY and CDR2 FYNNEI. Trimming removed 3 bases from V and 4 bases from J, with 9 bases in between. This CDR3 contains 14 residues. CDR3 region: CASSDMGLNEKLFF. The CDR3 DNA is TGTGCCAGCAGTGATATGGGGCTTAATGAAAAACTGTTTTTT. Full variable domain (remainder filled in from reference TRBV2 and TRBJ1-4): EPEVTQTPSHQVTQMGQEVILRCVPISNHLYFYWYRQILGQKVEFLVSFYNNEISEKSEIFDDQFSVERPDGSNFTLKIRSTKLEDSAMYFCASSDMGLNEKLFFGSGTQLSVL.

This chain connects TRBV19 to TRBJ1-1; 9 bases match TRBD1. The V gene's germline CDR1 is LNHDA and CDR2 SQIVND (reference sequence). The CDR3 totals 15 residues. V lost 7 bases and J lost 4; bases outside the gene matches: 10. CDR3 in DNA: TGTGCCAGTACACGGGGGGACAGGGTCGTCACTGAAGCTTTCTTT. Residues: CASTRGDRVVTEAFF.

The genes are TRBV6-5 and TRBJ2-2; no clear D gene. V shed 6 bases and J shed 6 bases, with 11 bases lying between them. CDR1 is MNHEY and CDR2 is SVGAGI in the germline V gene. The CDR3 runs to 13 residues. CDR3 DNA: TGTGCCAGCAGCACTCTAGATTCCGGGGAGCTGTTTTTT. This translates into CASSTLDSGELFF.

Comment on this clone: An end of the junction differs from the germline gene, which may be a read error. This chain links TRBV6-1 with TRBJ1-5, with D unresolved. Germline V gene sequence: CDR1 MNHNS, CDR2 SASEGT. This CDR3 has 13 amino acids. As DNA, the CDR3 is TGTGCCAGCAGAGAAGATAGCAATCAGCCCCAGCATTTT. Residues: CASREDSNQPQHF.

This clone came up once. J is TRBJ1-1 and V is TRBV7-8; the D is unclear. The germline gives CDR1 SGHVS, CDR2 FQNEAQ. V was cut by 3 bases and J by 7 bases, with 6 bases left in between. This CDR3 has 11 residues. The CDR3 sequence is CASSFRGEAFF. The CDR3 coding sequence is TGTGCCAGCAGCTTCCGCGGTGAAGCTTTCTTT.

Written as DNA, the CDR3 is TGTGCCAGCAGTTTAACTGCAGGTCTCACTGGCTACACCTTC. This sequence encodes CASSLTAGLTGYTF. The genes are TRBV28 and TRBJ1-2; D ambiguous. Germline V gene lookup returns CDR1 MDHEN and CDR2 SYDVKM. V lost 2 bases and J 7 bases, leaving 14 bases between the germline ends. This CDR3 is built from 14 residues.

The V call is TRBV10-3, the J call TRBJ1-2, with D possibly being TRBD1 (5 bases). The CDR3 loop spans 12 amino acids. The germline V gene encodes CDR1 ENHRY and CDR2 SYGVKD. V lost 10 bases and J lost 6, with 15 bases in between. CDR3 sequence (DNA): TGTGCCACCACCGTAGGGGCCCATGGCTACACCTTC. Translating it yields CATTVGAHGYTF.